This is a list of T cell receptor beta chains from one sample in a study of blood T cell repertoires in COVID-19. Libraries were prepared by immunoSEQ multiplex PCR; TCRdb keeps only in-frame clonotypes and omits some of them. The sample carries roughly 300,000 clones, about 87% recorded once. The sequencing input was peripheral blood. Source of these receptors: a woman aged 45 to 65 who had recovered from COVID-19. Each CDR3 is given with its conserved first and last residue. D genes are given only for firm matches. Clone size is stated in some rows and not others, as once, few, many or a class when expanded.

TRBJ2-7 | TRBV3-1/TRBV3-2 | - | - | CASSHFGVQYEQYF | TGTGCCAGCAGCCATTTCGGGGTTCAATACGAGCAGTACTTC
TRBJ2-7 | TRBV4-1 | TRBD2 | - | CASSQVLAGPSSSYEQYF | TGCGCCAGCAGCCAAGTGCTAGCGGGGCCCTCGAGCTCCTACGAGCAGTACTTC
TRBJ2-2 | TRBV12-3/TRBV12-4 | TRBD2 | - | CASSWTREGELFF | TGTGCCAGCAGTTGGACTAGGGAGGGGGAGCTGTTTTTT
TRBJ1-1 | TRBV6-1 | - | - | CASSELGLSSEAFF | TGTGCCAGCAGTGAATTGGGGCTGTCCTCTGAAGCTTTCTTT
TRBJ1-1 | TRBV6-1 | TRBD1 | - | CASSEGQGARTEAFF | TGTGCCAGCAGTGAAGGACAGGGGGCAAGAACTGAAGCTTTCTTT
TRBJ1-1 | TRBV9 | TRBD1 | - | CASSVGPGGTEAFF | TGTGCCAGCAGCGTAGGGCCAGGGGGCACTGAAGCTTTCTTT
TRBJ1-5 | TRBV2 | - | - | CASSQVTGPQHF | TGTGCCAGCAGTCAAGTTACCGGGCCCCAGCATTTT
TRBJ2-3 | TRBV5-4 | - | - | CASRRGTERHSTDTQYF | TGTGCCAGCAGGAGGGGGACGGAACGACATAGCACAGATACGCAGTATTTT
TRBJ1-2 | TRBV27 | TRBD1 | - | CASSFRQGHGYTF | TGTGCCAGCAGTTTTCGACAGGGCCATGGCTACACCTTC
TRBJ2-3 | TRBV5-6 | TRBD1 | - | CASKPSPGQGTYTDTQYF | TGTGCCAGCAAGCCCTCACCGGGACAGGGGACCTACACAGATACGCAGTATTTT
TRBJ1-5 | TRBV6-5 | - | - | CASSYSGEGIQPQHF | TGTGCCAGCAGTTACTCGGGAGAGGGAATCCAGCCCCAGCATTTT
TRBJ2-1 | TRBV7-9 | TRBD1 | - | CASSSPITDRGRNEQFF | TGTGCCAGCAGCTCCCCCATCACGGACAGGGGGAGGAATGAGCAGTTCTTC
TRBJ1-1 | TRBV30 | TRBD1 | - | CAWSVSDRAMAFF | TGTGCCTGGAGTGTATCCGACAGGGCAATGGCTTTCTTT
TRBJ2-7 | TRBV7-9 | TRBD2 | - | CASSPFTTSGAPEQYF | TGTGCCAGCAGCCCATTTACGACTAGCGGGGCCCCCGAGCAGTACTTC
TRBJ1-5 | TRBV28 | - | - | CASSLSRRGVRNQPQHF | TGTGCCAGCAGTTTATCCCGGCGCGGAGTTCGCAATCAGCCCCAGCATTTT
TRBJ1-6 | TRBV7-9 | - | few | CASSIQGGNSPLHF | TGTGCCAGCAGCATTCAGGGAGGAAATTCACCCCTCCACTTT
TRBJ2-7 | TRBV28 | TRBD2 | - | CASSKTSGVSSLYF | TGTGCCAGCAGCAAAACTAGCGGGGTATCTTCTCTGTACTTC
TRBJ2-1 | TRBV10-3 | TRBD2 | - | CAISEPTSSGAYNEQFF | TGTGCCATCAGTGAGCCCACCTCTAGCGGGGCCTACAATGAGCAGTTCTTC
TRBJ1-1 | TRBV5-1 | TRBD1 | - | CASSPLTGTGGMGTEAFF | TGCGCCAGCAGCCCATTAACCGGGACAGGGGGCATGGGGACTGAAGCTTTCTTT
TRBJ2-7 | TRBV5-5 | TRBD1 | - | CASSLVGGQGIYEQYF | TGTGCCAGCAGCTTGGTCGGTGGACAGGGGATTTACGAGCAGTACTTC
TRBJ2-1 | TRBV15 | TRBD2 | - | CATSRGGLAGNEQFF | TGTGCCACCAGCAGGGGCGGACTAGCGGGAAATGAGCAGTTCTTC
TRBJ2-6 | TRBV27 | TRBD1 | - | CASSVDRASGANVLTF | TGTGCCAGCAGCGTGGACAGGGCCTCTGGGGCCAACGTCCTGACTTTC
TRBJ2-7 | TRBV7-8 | - | - | CASSFGGRYEQYF | TGTGCCAGCAGCTTTGGCGGGCGATACGAGCAGTACTTC
TRBJ1-4 | TRBV9 | TRBD1 | - | CASSDRGGEKLFF | TGTGCCAGCAGTGACAGGGGGGGTGAAAAACTGTTTTTT
TRBJ1-4 | TRBV5-5 | - | - | CASSRDIYEKLFF | TGTGCCAGCAGCCGGGACATCTATGAAAAACTGTTTTTT
TRBJ1-1 | TRBV15 | - | - | CATSRGGGAGTMNTEAFF | TGTGCCACCAGCAGAGGCGGAGGGGCGGGAACTATGAACACTGAAGCTTTCTTT
TRBJ2-3 | TRBV5-4 | TRBD2 | - | CASSSPLAGATDTQYF | TGTGCCAGCAGCTCGCCTTTAGCGGGGGCCACCGATACGCAGTATTTT
TRBJ1-1 | TRBV12-3/TRBV12-4 | - | - | CASTSLTEAFF | TGTGCCAGCACTTCCCTCACTGAAGCTTTCTTT
TRBJ2-2 | TRBV3-1/TRBV3-2 | - | few | CASSPTTLANTGELFF | TGTGCCAGCAGCCCTACGACCCTAGCGAACACCGGGGAGCTGTTTTTT
TRBJ2-2 | TRBV30 | - | once | CAWSVRRRGTGELFF | TGTGCCTGGAGTGTTAGGCGCCGGGGCACCGGGGAGCTGTTTTTT
TRBJ1-2 | TRBV7-2 | - | - | CASSSSLEGGYTF | TGTGCCAGCAGCTCCTCGCTAGAGGGAGGCTACACCTTC
TRBJ2-1 | TRBV3-1/TRBV3-2 | TRBD2 | - | CASSQGASGGEQFF | TGTGCCAGCAGCCAAGGGGCTAGCGGGGGCGAGCAGTTCTTC
TRBJ1-1 | TRBV10-3 | - | - | CAITGEGTEAFF | TGTGCCATCACAGGGGAAGGCACTGAAGCTTTCTTT
TRBJ1-1 | TRBV5-8 | - | few | CASSLVRYGGDTEAFF | TGTGCCAGCAGCTTGGTGCGATACGGGGGAGACACTGAAGCTTTCTTT
TRBJ1-2 | TRBV9 | TRBD1 | - | CASSETGGIGYTF | TGTGCCAGCAGCGAGACAGGGGGCATTGGCTACACCTTC
TRBJ2-3 | TRBV29-1 | TRBD2 | - | CSAKGLAGTDTQYF | TGCAGCGCCAAGGGACTAGCGGGCACAGATACGCAGTATTTT
TRBJ2-3 | TRBV6-5 | - | - | CASRWTASTDTQYF | TGTGCCAGCAGATGGACAGCGAGCACAGATACGCAGTATTTT
TRBJ2-5 | TRBV9 | TRBD2 | - | CASSDGGVKEETQYF | TGTGCCAGCAGCGACGGGGGGGTAAAGGAAGAGACCCAGTACTTC
TRBJ1-3 | TRBV18 | - | once | CASSPPQYSGNTIYF | TGTGCCAGCTCACCACCACAGTACTCTGGAAACACCATATATTTT
TRBJ2-7 | TRBV7-2 | - | - | CASSSFIYEQYF | TGTGCCAGCAGCTCCTTTATCTACGAGCAGTACTTC
TRBJ2-7 | TRBV28 | TRBD2 | - | CASSSPLADLTYEQYF | TGTGCCAGCAGTTCTCCGCTAGCGGACCTAACCTACGAGCAGTACTTC
TRBJ1-2 | TRBV6-2/TRBV6-3 | - | - | CASSGGHEYGYTF | TGTGCCAGCAGTGGGGGACACGAATATGGCTACACCTTC
TRBJ1-5 | TRBV2 | TRBD1 | once | CASSREQGNSNQPQHF | TGTGCCAGCAGCCGAGAACAGGGGAATAGCAATCAGCCCCAGCATTTT
TRBJ2-1 | TRBV10-1 | - | - | CASYVEGECNEQFF | TGCGCCAGCTACGTAGAGGGGGAGTGCAATGAGCAGTTCTTC
TRBJ1-1 | TRBV11-1 | - | - | CASSLSQTMNTEAFF | TGTGCCAGCAGCTTATCACAGACAATGAACACTGAAGCTTTCTTT
TRBJ2-7 | TRBV12-3/TRBV12-4 | - | once | CASSRSGTYEQYF | TGTGCCAGCAGCCGATCCGGGACCTACGAGCAGTACTTC
TRBJ1-1 | TRBV11-2 | - | - | CASSFSEARWTEAFF | TGTGCCAGCAGCTTTTCTGAGGCCAGATGGACTGAAGCTTTCTTT
TRBJ2-5 | TRBV11-3 | TRBD1 | - | CASSSSRDRQETQYF | TGTGCCAGCAGCTCGAGCCGGGACAGACAAGAGACCCAGTACTTC
TRBJ2-1 | TRBV19 | TRBD1 | - | CASSKMPGQGANEQFF | TGTGCCAGTAGTAAGATGCCGGGACAGGGGGCCAACGAGCAGTTCTTC
TRBJ1-1 | TRBV5-1 | TRBD1 | - | CASSRDRMNTEAFF | TGCGCCAGCAGCAGGGACAGGATGAACACTGAAGCTTTCTTT
TRBJ2-1 | TRBV7-9 | - | once | CASSSITFGSYNEQFF | TGTGCCAGCAGCTCAATTACCTTCGGCTCCTACAATGAGCAGTTCTTC
TRBJ1-6 | TRBV10-3 | TRBD1 | once | CAISDRDRVRSPLHF | TGTGCCATCAGTGACCGGGACAGGGTCCGATCACCCCTCCACTTT
TRBJ2-1 | TRBV7-8 | TRBD2 | - | CASSTSGGGYFYNEQFF | TGTGCCAGCAGCACCTCCGGGGGGGGCTATTTCTACAATGAGCAGTTCTTC
TRBJ2-1 | TRBV28 | - | - | CASSSPHRGATYEQFF | TGTGCCAGCAGTTCCCCCCACCGAGGAGCGACCTATGAGCAGTTCTTC
TRBJ1-5 | TRBV6-1 | - | - | CASSEGSYSNQPQHF | TGTGCCAGCAGTGAAGGCAGTTATAGCAATCAGCCCCAGCATTTT